This T cell receptor (beta chain) derives from a study of CD8+CD57+ T cells in acquired aplastic anemia (dated 2018 in TCRdb). In terms of the full investigation: DNA extracted from sorted CD4+ and CD8+ cells had a mean of approximately 3.4 ug, with a range of roughly 0.19 to 27.4 ug. For healthy donor samples, the average read count was around 9.8 million for CD4+ cells and 11.0 million for CD8+ cells. Beyond this particular receptor, the publication reports: Some 31 CD8+ CDR3 sequences were shared between patients and controls but appeared highly expressed in patients and within their immunodominant clones. Between patients and healthy controls, no significant difference in CD8+ Simpson's diversity was found (P=0.060).

TCR repertoires of sorted CD4+ and CD8+ blood T cells from severe aplastic anemia patients and healthy subjects were deep-sequenced in the study. Ficoll-Paque density gradient centrifugation was used to isolate peripheral blood mononuclear cells. Before DNA was extracted, CD4+ and CD8+ T cells were sorted using either FACS or magnetic beads. This clonotype turned up a few times. The clone's antigen remains unknown. The record has no base qualities; no much larger clone is one base away. Sequences SGHRS (CDR1) and YFSETQ (CDR2) are obtained from the germline V gene. From cysteine to phenylalanine, the CDR3 is 17 amino acids long. Of all the DNA, just the CDR3 is kept, 51 bases in frame from base 1. Here V drops 4 bases and J drops 5 bases, and the junction holds 8 bases not matched to any gene. Profiling of TCR beta VDJ combinations and CDR3 sequences used genomic DNA as the template. TCR repertoire sequencing was run on an Illumina HiSeq 2000. The paper's data handling went like this. Repertoire assessment relied on Simpson's diversity index, CDR3 size and DJ length profiles, and TRBV/TRBJ rearrangement plots. The immunodominant clone was defined as the most abundant DNA sequence in deep sequencing data. CDR3 amino acid sequences were screened for sharing across subjects and compared with published repertoires and the VDJdb database. The public reads were quality trimmed at Q25 with fastp and then assembled into clones with MiXCR by TCRdb, keeping productive beta chains. Every CDR3 protein is listed once, alongside the most common genes and DNA of its rows. The V and J calls and clone size come from TCRdb's table, not from the authors' own analysis. The sample includes 200,000 to 250,000 distinct CDR3 sequences, with 30% to 35% observed a single time. In total, the top ten clones hold 1.1% of the sample.

The TCR originated in a human donor in good health, serving as a control. This chain is built from TRBV5-1 and TRBJ2-2; TRBD2 agrees with 13 junctional bases. Material for sequencing was sorted CD4+, CD8+, or CD8+CD57+ T cells (not recorded which) from PBMCs. CDR3 loop: CASSTGTSGMGTGELFF. The nucleotide sequence reads TGCGCCAGCAGCACCGGGACTAGCGGGATGGGAACCGGGGAGCTGTTTTTT. When the CDR3 is completed using the reference TRBV5-1 and TRBJ2-2 genes on either side, the full variable domain is KAGVTQTPRYLIKTRGQQVTLSCSPISGHRSVSWYQQTPGQGLQFLFEYFSETQRNKGNFPGRFSGRQFSNSRSEMNVSTLELGDSALYLCASSTGTSGMGTGELFFGEGSRLTVL.